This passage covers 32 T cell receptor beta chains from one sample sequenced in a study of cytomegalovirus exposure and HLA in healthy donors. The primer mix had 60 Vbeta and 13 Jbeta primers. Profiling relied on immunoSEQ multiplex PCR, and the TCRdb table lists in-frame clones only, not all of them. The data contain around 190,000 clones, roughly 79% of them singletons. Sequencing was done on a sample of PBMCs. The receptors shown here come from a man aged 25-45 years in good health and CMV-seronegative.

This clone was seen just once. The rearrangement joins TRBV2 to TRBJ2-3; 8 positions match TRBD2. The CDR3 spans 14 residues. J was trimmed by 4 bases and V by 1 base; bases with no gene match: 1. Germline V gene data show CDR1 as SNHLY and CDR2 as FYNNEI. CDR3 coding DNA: TGTGCCAGCAGTGAAGGACTAGCGCCAGATACGCAGTATTTT. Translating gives CASSEGLAPDTQYF. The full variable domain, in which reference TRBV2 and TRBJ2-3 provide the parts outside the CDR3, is EPEVTQTPSHQVTQMGQEVILRCVPISNHLYFYWYRQILGQKVEFLVSFYNNEISEKSEIFDDQFSVERPDGSNFTLKIRSTKLEDSAMYFCASSEGLAPDTQYFGPGTRLTVL.

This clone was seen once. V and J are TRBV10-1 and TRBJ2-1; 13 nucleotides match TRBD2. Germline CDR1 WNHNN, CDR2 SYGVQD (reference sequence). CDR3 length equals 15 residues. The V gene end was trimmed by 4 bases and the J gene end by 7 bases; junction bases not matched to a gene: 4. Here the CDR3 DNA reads TGCGCCAGCAGTGTACTAGCGGGAGGGCCGAATGAGCAGTTCTTC. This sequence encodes CASSVLAGGPNEQFF.

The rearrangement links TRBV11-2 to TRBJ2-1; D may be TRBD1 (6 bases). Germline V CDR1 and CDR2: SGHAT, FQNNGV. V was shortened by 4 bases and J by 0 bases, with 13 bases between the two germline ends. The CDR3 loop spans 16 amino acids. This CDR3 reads CASSSSRDTSYNEQFF. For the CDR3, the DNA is TGTGCCAGCAGCTCGTCCCGGGACACCTCCTACAATGAGCAGTTCTTC.

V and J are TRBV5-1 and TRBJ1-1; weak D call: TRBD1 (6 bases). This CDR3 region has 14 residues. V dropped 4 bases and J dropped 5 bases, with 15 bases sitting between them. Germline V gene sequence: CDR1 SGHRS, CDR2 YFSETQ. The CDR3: CASSAGSGVTEAFF. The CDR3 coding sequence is TGCGCCAGCAGCGCCGGGTCAGGGGTAACTGAAGCTTTCTTT.

The CDR3 DNA reads TGTGCCAGCAGTGCAGGGACTCCGACTTTATACAATGAGCAGTTCTTC. This codes for CASSAGTPTLYNEQFF. The rearrangement links TRBV2 to TRBJ2-1; tentatively, D is TRBD2 (6 bases). The CDR3 contains 16 residues. Trimming shortened V by 4 bases and J by 4 bases, and 17 bases separated the two germline ends. The V gene's germline CDR1 is SNHLY and CDR2 FYNNEI.

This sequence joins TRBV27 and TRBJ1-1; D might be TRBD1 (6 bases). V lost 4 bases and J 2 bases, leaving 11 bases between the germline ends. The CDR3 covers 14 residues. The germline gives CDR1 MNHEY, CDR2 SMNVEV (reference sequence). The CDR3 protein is CASSYSGTNTEAFF. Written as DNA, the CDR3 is TGTGCCAGCAGTTACTCCGGGACAAACACTGAAGCTTTCTTT.

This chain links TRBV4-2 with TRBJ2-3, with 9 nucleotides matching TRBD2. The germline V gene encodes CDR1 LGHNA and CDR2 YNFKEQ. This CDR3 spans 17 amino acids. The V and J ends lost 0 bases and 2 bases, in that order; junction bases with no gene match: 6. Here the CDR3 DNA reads TGTGCCAGCAGCCAAGAAGATGCGGGAGGGGCCACAGATACGCAGTATTTT. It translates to CASSQEDAGGATDTQYF.

The chain's CDR3 is CASSPRLRGTGELFF. In nucleotides, the CDR3 is TGTGCCAGCAGTCCAAGGTTAAGGGGCACCGGGGAGCTGTTTTTT. The V call is TRBV7-3, the J call TRBJ2-2; weak D call: TRBD1 (5 bases). V was shortened by 6 bases and J by 4 bases, with 15 bases between the two germline ends. Germline CDR1 reads SGHTA; CDR2 reads FQGTGA. The CDR3 consists of 15 residues.

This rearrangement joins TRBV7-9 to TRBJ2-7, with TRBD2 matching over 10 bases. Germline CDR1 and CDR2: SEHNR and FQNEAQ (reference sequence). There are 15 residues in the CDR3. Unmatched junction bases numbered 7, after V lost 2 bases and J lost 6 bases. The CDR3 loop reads CASSLTSGMLGEQYF. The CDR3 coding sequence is TGTGCCAGCAGCTTAACTAGCGGGATGTTAGGCGAGCAGTACTTC.

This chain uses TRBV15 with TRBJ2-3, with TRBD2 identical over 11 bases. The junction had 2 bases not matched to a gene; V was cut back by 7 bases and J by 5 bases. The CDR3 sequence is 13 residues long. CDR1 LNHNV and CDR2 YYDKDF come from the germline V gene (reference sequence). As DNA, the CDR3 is TGTGCCACCACCGGACTAGCGGGAGATACGCAGTATTTT. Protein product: CATTGLAGDTQYF.

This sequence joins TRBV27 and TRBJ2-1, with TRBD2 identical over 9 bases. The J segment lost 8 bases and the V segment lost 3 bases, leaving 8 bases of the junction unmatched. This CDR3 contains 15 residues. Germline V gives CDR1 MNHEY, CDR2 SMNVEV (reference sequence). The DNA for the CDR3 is TGTGCCAGCAGTTTGGGACTAGCCGTCGGCGATGAGCAGTTCTTC. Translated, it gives CASSLGLAVGDEQFF.

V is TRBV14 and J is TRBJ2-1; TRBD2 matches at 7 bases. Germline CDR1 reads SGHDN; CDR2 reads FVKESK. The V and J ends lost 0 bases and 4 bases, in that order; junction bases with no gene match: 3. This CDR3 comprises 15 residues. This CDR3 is CASSQDTSAYNEQFF. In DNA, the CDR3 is TGTGCCAGCAGCCAAGATACTAGCGCTTACAATGAGCAGTTCTTC.

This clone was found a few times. CDR3 region: CASSLRGQGTGNTIYF. As DNA, the CDR3 is TGTGCCAGCAGCTTAAGGGGACAGGGGACGGGAAACACCATATATTTT. The chain couples TRBV7-3 to TRBJ1-3; 10 nucleotides agree with TRBD1. CDR1 is SGHTA and CDR2 is FQGTGA in the germline V gene. With V trimmed by 1 base and J by 4 bases, 4 bases remained unmatched. This CDR3 region has 16 residues.

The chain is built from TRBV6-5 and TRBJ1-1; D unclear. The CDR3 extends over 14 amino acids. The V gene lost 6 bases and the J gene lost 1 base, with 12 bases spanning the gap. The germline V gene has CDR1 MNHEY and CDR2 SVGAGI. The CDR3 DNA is TGTGCCAGCAGAGAGAAACAGAGGAACACTGAAGCTTTCTTT. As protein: CASREKQRNTEAFF.

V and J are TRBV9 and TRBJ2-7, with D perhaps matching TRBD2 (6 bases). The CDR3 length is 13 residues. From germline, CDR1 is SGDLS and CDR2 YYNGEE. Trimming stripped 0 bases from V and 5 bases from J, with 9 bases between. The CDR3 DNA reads TGTGCCAGCAGCGTAGAACTAGCAGACGAGCAGTACTTC. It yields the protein CASSVELADEQYF.

CDR3 DNA: TGTGCCAGTAGTATAGGAGGTGGGACAGGCTACGAGCAGTACTTC. Translation gives CASSIGGGTGYEQYF. The V call is TRBV19, the J call TRBJ2-7; TRBD1 matches 8 bases. V lost 1 base to trimming and J lost 3 bases; unmatched junction nucleotides: 5. The CDR3 sequence is 15 residues long. Germline V gene lookup returns CDR1 LNHDA and CDR2 SQIVND (reference sequence).

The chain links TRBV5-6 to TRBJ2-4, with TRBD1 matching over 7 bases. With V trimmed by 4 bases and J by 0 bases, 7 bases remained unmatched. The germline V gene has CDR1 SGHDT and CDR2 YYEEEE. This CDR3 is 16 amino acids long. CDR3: CASSLRDSLAKNIQYF. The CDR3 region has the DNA TGTGCCAGCAGCCTTCGGGACAGTCTAGCCAAAAACATTCAGTACTTC. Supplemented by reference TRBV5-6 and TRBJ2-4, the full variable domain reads DAGVTQSPTHLIKTRGQQVTLRCSPKSGHDTVSWYQQALGQGPQFIFQYYEEEERQRGNFPDRFSGHQFPNYSSELNVNALLLGDSALYLCASSLRDSLAKNIQYFGAGTRLSVL.

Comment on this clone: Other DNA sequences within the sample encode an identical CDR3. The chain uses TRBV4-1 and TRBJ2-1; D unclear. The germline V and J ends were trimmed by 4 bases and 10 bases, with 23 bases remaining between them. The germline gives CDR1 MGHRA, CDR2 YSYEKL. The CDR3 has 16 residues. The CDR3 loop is CASSPTAARRGGEQFF. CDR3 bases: TGCGCCAGCAGCCCGACGGCAGCTAGAAGAGGTGGAGAGCAGTTCTTC.

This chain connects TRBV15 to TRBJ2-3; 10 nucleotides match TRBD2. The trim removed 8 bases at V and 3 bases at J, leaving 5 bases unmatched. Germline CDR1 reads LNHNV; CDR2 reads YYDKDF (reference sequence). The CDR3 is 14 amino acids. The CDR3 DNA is TGTGCCACCGGGACTAGCGAAAGTACAGATACGCAGTATTTT. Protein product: CATGTSESTDTQYF.

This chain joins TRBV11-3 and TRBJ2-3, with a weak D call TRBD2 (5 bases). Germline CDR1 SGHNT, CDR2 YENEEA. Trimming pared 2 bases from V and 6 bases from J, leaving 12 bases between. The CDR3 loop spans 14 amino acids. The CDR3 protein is CASSLSGVADTQYF. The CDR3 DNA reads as TGTGCCAGCAGCTTATCTGGGGTAGCGGATACGCAGTATTTT. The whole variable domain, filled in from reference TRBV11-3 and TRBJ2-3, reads EAGVVQSPRYKIIEKKQPVAFWCNPISGHNTLYWYLQNLGQGPELLIRYENEEAVDDSQLPKDRFSAERLKGVDSTLKIQPAELGDSAVYLCASSLSGVADTQYFGPGTRLTVL.

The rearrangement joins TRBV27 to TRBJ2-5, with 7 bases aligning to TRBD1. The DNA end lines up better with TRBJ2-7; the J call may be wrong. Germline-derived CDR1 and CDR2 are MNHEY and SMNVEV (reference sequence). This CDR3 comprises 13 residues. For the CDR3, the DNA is TGTGCCAGCAGTAGGTACAGGGGCTACGAGCAGTACTTC. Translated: CASSRYRGYEQYF.

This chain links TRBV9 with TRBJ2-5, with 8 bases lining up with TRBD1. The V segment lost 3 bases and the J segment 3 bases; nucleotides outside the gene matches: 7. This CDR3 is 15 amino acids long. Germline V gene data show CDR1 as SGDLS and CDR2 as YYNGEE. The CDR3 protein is CASSGIQGGEETQYF. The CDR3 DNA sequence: TGTGCCAGCAGCGGGATACAGGGGGGCGAAGAGACCCAGTACTTC.

The CDR3 region has the DNA TGTGCCAGCAGACCGACTAGCGGGGGTTCCTACGAGCAGTACTTC. Translation gives CASRPTSGGSYEQYF. The chain couples TRBV2 to TRBJ2-7; 12 bases are a match to TRBD2. CDR1 and CDR2 from the germline V gene are SNHLY and FYNNEI. The V and J ends lost 6 bases and 1 base, in that order; junction bases with no gene match: 4. CDR3 length equals 15 residues.

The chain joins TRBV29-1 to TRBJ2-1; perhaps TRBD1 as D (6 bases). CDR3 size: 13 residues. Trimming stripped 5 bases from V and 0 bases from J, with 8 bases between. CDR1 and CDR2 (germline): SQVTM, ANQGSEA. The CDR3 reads CSVRTVSYNEQFF. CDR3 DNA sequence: TGCAGCGTTCGGACAGTCTCCTACAATGAGCAGTTCTTC.

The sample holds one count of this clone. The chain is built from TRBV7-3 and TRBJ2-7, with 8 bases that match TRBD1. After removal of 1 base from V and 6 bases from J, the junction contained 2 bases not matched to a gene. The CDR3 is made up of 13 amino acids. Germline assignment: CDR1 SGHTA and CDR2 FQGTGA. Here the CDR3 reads CASSLRQGSEQYF. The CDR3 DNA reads TGTGCCAGCAGCTTAAGACAGGGGAGCGAGCAGTACTTC.

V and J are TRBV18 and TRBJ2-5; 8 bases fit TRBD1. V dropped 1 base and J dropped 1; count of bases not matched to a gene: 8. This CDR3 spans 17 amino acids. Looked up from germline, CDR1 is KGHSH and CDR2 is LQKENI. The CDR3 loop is CASSPLSGGAFQETQYF. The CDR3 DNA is TGTGCCAGCTCACCACTGTCAGGGGGCGCATTCCAAGAGACCCAGTACTTC.

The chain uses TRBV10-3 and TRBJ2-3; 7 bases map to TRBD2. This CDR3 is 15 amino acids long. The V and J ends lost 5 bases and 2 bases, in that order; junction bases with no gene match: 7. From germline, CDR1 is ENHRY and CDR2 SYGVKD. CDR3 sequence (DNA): TGTGCCATCAGTTCTAGCGGAGAGAACACAGATACGCAGTATTTT. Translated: CAISSSGENTDTQYF.

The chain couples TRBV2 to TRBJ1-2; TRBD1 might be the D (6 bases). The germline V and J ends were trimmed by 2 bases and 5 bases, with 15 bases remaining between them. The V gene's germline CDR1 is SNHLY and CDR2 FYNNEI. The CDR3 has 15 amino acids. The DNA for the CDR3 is TGTGCCAGCAGTGAACGGGGGGGGCAGGGGTATGGCTACACCTTC. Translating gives CASSERGGQGYGYTF.

This chain's CDR3 is CASSIGLSNQPQHF. CDR3 in DNA: TGCGCCAGCAGCATCGGACTGAGCAATCAGCCCCAGCATTTT. V and J are TRBV5-1 and TRBJ1-5; D is unresolved. CDR3 length equals 14 residues. Trimming removed 4 bases from V and 1 base from J, with 9 bases in between. In germline, CDR1 is SGHRS, CDR2 YFSETQ.

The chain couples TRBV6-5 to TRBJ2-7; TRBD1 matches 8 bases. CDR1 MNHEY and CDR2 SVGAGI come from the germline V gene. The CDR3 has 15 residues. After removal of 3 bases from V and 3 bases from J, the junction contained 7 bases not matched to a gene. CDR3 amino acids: CASSYGQGANYEQYF. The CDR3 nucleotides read TGTGCCAGCAGTTATGGACAGGGAGCAAACTACGAGCAGTACTTC.

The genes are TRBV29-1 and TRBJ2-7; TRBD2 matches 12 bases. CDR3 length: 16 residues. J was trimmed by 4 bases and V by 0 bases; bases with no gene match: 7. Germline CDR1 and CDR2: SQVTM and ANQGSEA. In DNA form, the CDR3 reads TGCAGCGTTGAAGAGGGAATGACTAGCGGGAGATACGAGCAGTACTTC. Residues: CSVEEGMTSGRYEQYF.

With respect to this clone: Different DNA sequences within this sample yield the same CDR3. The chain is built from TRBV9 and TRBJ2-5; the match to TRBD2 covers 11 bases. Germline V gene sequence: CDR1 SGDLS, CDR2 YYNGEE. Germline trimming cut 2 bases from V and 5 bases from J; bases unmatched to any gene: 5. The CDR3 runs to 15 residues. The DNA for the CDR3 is TGTGCCAGCAGCGTTAGCGGGAGGGCCAGTGAGACCCAGTACTTC. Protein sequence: CASSVSGRASETQYF.